This T cell receptor (beta chain) was observed in a study of blood T cell repertoires in COVID-19. Study at large: Collection of acute and convalescent COVID-19 samples took place in the United States, Italy and Spain. PBMCs, B-cell-depleted T cells, or T cells provided the cDNA or gDNA that made up the material.

In the original processing: Estimates of nucleated cell counts were drawn from the amplification of reference gene primers. Assay: immunoSEQ multiplex PCR; the TCRdb copy retains only in-frame clones and omits some. V, J and clone size derive from that table, while D and trimming were established from the DNA sequence. The repertoire has around 78,000 clones, roughly 86% of them found once; the top ten carry around 1.9%. CDR3 size: 13 residues. V was clipped by 2 bases and J by 5 bases, with 7 bases between them. This rearrangement joins TRBV12-3 or TRBV12-4 to TRBJ1-5; D is unclear. The receptor's source is a woman aged 55-70 years with acute or convalescent COVID-19. What was sequenced was peripheral blood. CDR3 residues: CASSLREYQPQHF. The DNA for the CDR3 is TGTGCCAGCAGTTTAAGAGAATATCAGCCCCAGCATTTT.